This T cell receptor beta chain came from a study of cytomegalovirus exposure and HLA in healthy donors. Study in general: The roughly 100 million unique TCR beta sequences, from roughly 170 million T cells, were found by an earlier analysis. Study-level findings and limits: As was reported, the HLA-A and HLA-B alleles of most subjects were accurately predicted from TCR beta sequences. Cytomegalovirus status, reportedly, was diagnosed with high specificity and sensitivity by the classifier.

This cohort consisted of healthy bone marrow donors. CDR1 is MNHNY and CDR2 is SVGAGI in the germline V gene (reference sequence). The CDR3 covers 14 residues. With regard to this clone: As yet, its antigen is unknown.

The PCR contained 60 Vbeta and 13 Jbeta primers. Sequenced by immunoSEQ multiplex PCR; TCRdb stores in-frame clones only, minus some. The sample lists roughly 89,000 clones, approximately 80% seen once, with 1.9% in the top ten. The clonotype was recovered from a woman aged 25 to 39 in good health and CMV-seronegative. What was sequenced was PBMCs. The genes are TRBV6-6 and TRBJ2-5, with a tentative D call TRBD1 (6 bases). The J call may be mistaken, given a closer DNA end match to TRBJ2-7. CDR3 bases: TGTGCCAGCGGCCTTACAGGGATCTCCTACGAGCAGTACTTC. Protein product: CASGLTGISYEQYF.